The source of this T cell receptor beta chain is a study of cytomegalovirus exposure and HLA in healthy donors. Losses at the gene ends were 3 bases for V and 8 bases for J; bases not matched to a gene: 9. The CDR3 runs to 15 residues. Per germline, CDR1 ENHRY and CDR2 SYGVKD. At sampling all donors were nominally healthy, likely with unrecorded immune exposures. Study-wide results and caveats: Rare sequences made up most TCRs, while some public TCRs were found in many donors. Accurate prediction of most subjects' HLA-A and HLA-B alleles from TCR beta sequences was reported. High sensitivity and specificity were reportedly achieved when the classifier diagnosed cytomegalovirus status.

PCR primers comprised 60 Vbeta and 13 Jbeta primers. TCRdb's copy holds only in-frame clones and misses some; the assay was immunoSEQ multiplex PCR. The table lists 100,000 or so clones, 62% of them singletons. There are a few counts of this clone. Its antigen remains unidentified. Sequencing was done on a sample of PBMCs. This clonotype was obtained from a woman in her thirties in good health and CMV-seropositive. The J gene is TRBJ1-2, the V gene TRBV10-3; 10 bases are shared with TRBD1. The chain's CDR3 is CAISDPTGGGGGYTF. CDR3 DNA sequence: TGTGCCATCAGTGACCCGACAGGGGGCGGTGGCGGCTACACCTTC.